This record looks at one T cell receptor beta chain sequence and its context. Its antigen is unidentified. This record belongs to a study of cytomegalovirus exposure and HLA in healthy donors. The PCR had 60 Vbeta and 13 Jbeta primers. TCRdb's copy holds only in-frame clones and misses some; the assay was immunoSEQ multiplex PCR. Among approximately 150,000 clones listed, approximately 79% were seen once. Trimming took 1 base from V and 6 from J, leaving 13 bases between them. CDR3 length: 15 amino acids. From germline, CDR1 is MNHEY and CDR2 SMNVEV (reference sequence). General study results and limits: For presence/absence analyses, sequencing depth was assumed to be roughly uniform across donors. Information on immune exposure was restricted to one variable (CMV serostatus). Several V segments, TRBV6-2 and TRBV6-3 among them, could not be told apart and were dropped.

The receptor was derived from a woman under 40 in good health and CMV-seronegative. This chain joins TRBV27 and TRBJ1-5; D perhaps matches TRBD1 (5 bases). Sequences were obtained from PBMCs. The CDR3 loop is CASSLFQGSGQPQHF. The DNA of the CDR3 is TGTGCCAGCAGTTTATTTCAGGGTTCAGGTCAGCCCCAGCATTTT.